Presented here are 29 T cell receptor beta chains from one specimen sequenced in a study of OX40 agonist ivuxolimab in advanced cancers. Profiled with immunoSEQ multiplex PCR; TCRdb holds only in-frame clones, not every one. The sample holds around 69,000 clones, around 90% seen once. Sequences were derived from CD4+ or CD8+ T cells sorted from blood, sampled in a trial of the OX40 agonist ivuxolimab. These receptors were collected from an adult with an advanced solid tumor such as melanoma, head and neck, liver or kidney cancer.

The rearrangement links TRBV11-3 to TRBJ1-3, with a weak D call TRBD1 (5 bases). CDR3 size: 15 residues. Germline values: CDR1 SGHNT, CDR2 YENEEA. V lost 4 bases and J lost 7, with 17 bases in between. DNA for the CDR3: TGTGCCAGCAGCTCTTTCTCGGACATCGGGAACACCATATATTTT. Protein sequence: CASSSFSDIGNTIYF.

The chain couples TRBV2 to TRBJ1-2; perhaps TRBD1 as D (5 bases). Germline V gives CDR1 SNHLY, CDR2 FYNNEI. The CDR3 spans 13 residues. Trimming removed 7 bases from V and 6 bases from J, with 15 bases in between. The CDR3: CASTRGWADGYTF. CDR3 nucleotide sequence: TGTGCCAGCACGAGGGGTTGGGCGGATGGCTACACCTTC.

CDR3 sequence reads: CASSLGGGLLYEQYF. For the CDR3, the DNA is TGTGCCAGCAGTTTAGGGGGCGGACTCCTCTACGAGCAGTACTTC. This rearrangement joins TRBV27 to TRBJ2-7, with TRBD1 as a possible D gene (6 bases). Trimming left V 2 bases short and J 3 bases short, with 14 bases between. The CDR3 spans 15 residues. Germline V gene sequence: CDR1 MNHEY, CDR2 SMNVEV (reference sequence).

The chain combines TRBV5-1 with TRBJ2-2; D perhaps matches TRBD2 (6 bases). This CDR3 spans 15 amino acids. The V end lost 4 bases, the J end lost 5 bases, and 15 bases lay between the germline ends. CDR1 is SGHRS, CDR2 YFSETQ, per germline. The CDR3 DNA reads as TGCGCCAGCAGCCCGGGACTCTGGACTACCGGGGAGCTGTTTTTT. Translating it yields CASSPGLWTTGELFF.

This chain joins TRBV5-4 and TRBJ1-1, with D uncertain. Germline V gives CDR1 SGHNT, CDR2 YYREEE (reference sequence). This CDR3 comprises 14 residues. Trimming stripped 4 bases from V and 0 bases from J, with 10 bases between. CDR3 coding DNA: TGTGCCAGCAGCCGAGGGTTGGTGAACACTGAAGCTTTCTTT. Translation gives CASSRGLVNTEAFF.

This chain connects TRBV10-3 to TRBJ2-3; a possible D gene is TRBD2 (6 bases). V was pared by 10 bases and J by 5 bases, with 19 bases between. The CDR3 runs to 14 residues. The germline V gene encodes CDR1 ENHRY and CDR2 SYGVKD. The CDR3 nucleotides read TGTGCCACAAATTTGGGGGGTGTGGAAGATACGCAGTATTTT. Protein product: CATNLGGVEDTQYF.

The J gene is TRBJ2-2, the V gene TRBV11-2, with D possibly TRBD1 on 6 matching bases. Germline CDR1 reads SGHAT; CDR2 reads FQNNGV. V gave up 4 bases and J gave up 3 bases, with 9 bases separating them. The CDR3 totals 14 residues. CDR3 coding DNA: TGTGCCAGCAGCTCCCGGACAGACACCGGGGAGCTGTTTTTT. This gives the protein CASSSRTDTGELFF.

The chain couples TRBV19 to TRBJ1-6; D remains ambiguous. V dropped 0 bases and J dropped 0 bases, with 9 bases sitting between them. The germline V gene encodes CDR1 LNHDA and CDR2 SQIVND (reference sequence). The CDR3 has 17 amino acids. CDR3 DNA: TGTGCCAGTAGTATAGATCTGGGATCCTCCTATAATTCACCCCTCCACTTT. Encoded protein: CASSIDLGSSYNSPLHF.

The chain carries TRBV6-5 and TRBJ2-7, with D possibly matching TRBD2 (6 bases). V lost 5 bases and J lost 3, with 11 bases in between. In germline, CDR1 is MNHEY, CDR2 SVGAGI. The CDR3 sequence is 13 residues long. Written as DNA, the CDR3 is TGTGCCAGCAGTGGCCGGGAGAGCTACGAGCAGTACTTC. Its protein product is CASSGRESYEQYF.

This clone was seen a few times. The CDR3 is CATDRGNTEAFF. The CDR3 nucleotides are TGTGCCACCGACAGGGGGAACACTGAAGCTTTCTTT. This chain links TRBV19 with TRBJ1-1; TRBD1 matches at 8 bases. The CDR3 length is 12 residues. Germline trimming cut 10 bases from V and 1 base from J; bases unmatched to any gene: 2. Germline V gene lookup returns CDR1 LNHDA and CDR2 SQIVND (reference sequence).

This chain joins TRBV5-1 and TRBJ2-1, with a weak D call TRBD1 (5 bases). Germline CDR1 is SGHRS and CDR2 is YFSETQ. Trimming left V 2 bases short and J 6 bases short, with 9 bases between. The CDR3 sequence is 13 residues long. Here the CDR3 reads CASSFRQGNEQFF. In nucleotides, the CDR3 is TGCGCCAGCAGCTTCCGGCAGGGCAATGAGCAGTTCTTC.

This clone occurred a few times. This rearrangement joins TRBV6-5 to TRBJ1-2; D is unclear. Germline assignment: CDR1 MNHEY and CDR2 SVGAGI. The V end lost 2 bases, the J end lost 4 bases, and 14 bases lay between the germline ends. The CDR3 contains 15 residues. CDR3 DNA sequence: TGTGCCAGCAGTTACCCAACCTTAACGGGCTATGGCTACACCTTC. Residues: CASSYPTLTGYGYTF.

The gene calls are TRBV19 and TRBJ1-6; D unresolved. CDR3 length: 13 amino acids. V gave up 10 bases and J gave up 7 bases, with 14 bases separating them. Germline V gene lookup returns CDR1 LNHDA and CDR2 SQIVND (reference sequence). CDR3 bases: TGTGCCACCGCGACTACCGTGAATTCACCCCTCCACTTT. This codes for CATATTVNSPLHF.

As regards this clone: At one end, the junction sequence differs from germline, possibly due to a read error. The chain combines TRBV7-7 with TRBJ2-1, with TRBD1 matching 7 bases. The length of the CDR3 is 15 residues. The germline V gene has CDR1 SSHAT and CDR2 FNYEAQ (reference sequence). The DNA for the CDR3 is TGTGCTAGCAGGCCCACAGGGGCCTCCTTCAATGAGCAGTTCTTC. The encoded protein is CASRPTGASFNEQFF.

The gene calls are TRBV5-1 and TRBJ2-5; D is possibly TRBD1 (6 bases). CDR3 size: 14 residues. Germline-derived CDR1 and CDR2 are SGHRS and YFSETQ. The ends were cut back, 3 bases at V and 5 bases at J, with 14 bases in the middle. In DNA, the CDR3 is TGCGCCAGCAGCTCGACAGGTGCTGGTGAGACCCAGTACTTC. This translates into CASSSTGAGETQYF.

The gene calls are TRBV11-1 and TRBJ2-7; D is ambiguous. The V gene's germline CDR1 is SGHAT and CDR2 FQDESV (reference sequence). The CDR3 is made up of 14 amino acids. V dropped 3 bases and J dropped 6 bases, with 15 bases sitting between them. CDR3 nucleotides: TGTGCCAGCAGCTTCTTGCTGCGTCCGGGCGAGCAGTACTTC. This sequence encodes CASSFLLRPGEQYF. Combining the CDR3 with reference TRBV11-1 and TRBJ2-7 gives the whole variable domain EAEVAQSPRYKITEKSQAVAFWCDPISGHATLYWYRQILGQGPELLVQFQDESVVDDSQLPKDRFSAERLKGVDSTLKIQPAELGDSAMYLCASSFLLRPGEQYFGPGTRLTVT.

This chain uses TRBV9 with TRBJ1-2; D is undetermined. Germline V lookup: CDR1 SGDLS, CDR2 YYNGEE. Trimming removed 4 bases from V and 3 bases from J, with 13 bases in between. The CDR3 has 14 amino acids. In DNA form, the CDR3 reads TGTGCCAGCAGCCCTGGACGGGCAGACTATGGCTACACCTTC. This translates into CASSPGRADYGYTF.

This clone was counted a single time. This chain uses TRBV30 with TRBJ1-4; 10 bases line up with TRBD1. This CDR3 is built from 14 residues. Trimming at V came to 3 bases and at J to 7 bases, leaving 5 bases not matched to a gene. Germline V lookup: CDR1 GTSNPN, CDR2 SVGIG (reference sequence). Here the CDR3 DNA reads TGTGCCTGGAGGAGACAGGGGGCGCTTGAAAAACTGTTTTTT. This encodes CAWRRQGALEKLFF.

The rearrangement joins TRBV11-2 to TRBJ1-5, with 7 bases matching TRBD1. CDR1 is SGHAT, CDR2 FQNNGV, per germline. The CDR3 is 14 amino acids. V trimming: 5 bases; J trimming: 6 bases; junction bases outside the gene matches: 7. CDR3: CASSPDRERQPQHF. DNA of the CDR3: TGTGCCAGCAGCCCCGACAGGGAGCGTCAGCCCCAGCATTTT.

The chain is built from TRBV10-3 and TRBJ2-1; D perhaps matches TRBD2 (5 bases). V was shortened by 2 bases and J by 4 bases, with 9 bases between the two germline ends. The CDR3 totals 14 residues. Germline CDR1 and CDR2: ENHRY and SYGVKD. DNA of the CDR3: TGTGCCATCAGTGAGATGGCGGGTTACAATGAGCAGTTCTTC. It translates to CAISEMAGYNEQFF.

The V call is TRBV7-2, the J call TRBJ2-5, with 9 nucleotides matching TRBD2. Germline-derived CDR1 and CDR2 are SGHTA and FQGNSA. J was trimmed by 7 bases and V by 5 bases; bases with no gene match: 11. CDR3 length: 15 residues. CDR3 loop: CASSASQRGVGTQYF. For the CDR3, the DNA is TGTGCCAGCAGCGCCTCCCAGCGGGGGGTGGGGACCCAGTACTTC. The whole variable domain, remainder taken from reference TRBV7-2 and TRBJ2-5, is GAGVSQSPSNKVTEKGKDVELRCDPISGHTALYWYRQSLGQGLEFLIYFQGNSAPDKSGLPSDRFSAERTGGSVSTLTIQRTQQEDSAVYLCASSASQRGVGTQYFGPGTRLLVL.

The chain joins TRBV4-1 to TRBJ2-7; D not resolved. This CDR3 contains 14 residues. Germline assignment: CDR1 MGHRA and CDR2 YSYEKL. Trimming cost V 1 base and J 7 bases, with 14 bases left between them. The CDR3 loop is CASSQGTLGGEQYF. As DNA, the CDR3 is TGCGCCAGCAGCCAAGGGACCCTGGGTGGGGAGCAGTACTTC.

This chain connects TRBV9 to TRBJ2-1, with D uncertain. The V gene lost 0 bases and the J gene lost 2 bases, with 9 bases spanning the gap. Germline CDR1 reads SGDLS; CDR2 reads YYNGEE. The CDR3 has 15 residues. This CDR3 is CASSVDPGAYNEQFF. The CDR3 coding sequence is TGTGCCAGCAGCGTAGATCCGGGTGCCTACAATGAGCAGTTCTTC.

The CDR3 loop is CASSLEGDSPYGYTF. In DNA form, the CDR3 reads TGCGCCAGCAGCTTGGAGGGTGACAGCCCCTATGGCTACACCTTC. J is TRBJ1-2 and V is TRBV5-1, with a weak D call TRBD1 (5 bases). There are 15 residues in the CDR3. Germline V gives CDR1 SGHRS, CDR2 YFSETQ. The germline V and J ends were trimmed by 0 bases and 4 bases, with 13 bases remaining between them.

In its sample, this clone was seen a few times. This chain connects TRBV14 to TRBJ1-6; the match to TRBD1 covers 9 bases. Germline V gene sequence: CDR1 SGHDN, CDR2 FVKESK. This CDR3 is built from 14 residues. With 6 bases clipped from V and 5 bases from J, the junction kept 2 bases outside the gene matches. The CDR3: CASRGQGNNSPLHF. In nucleotides, the CDR3 is TGTGCCAGCAGAGGACAGGGGAATAATTCACCCCTCCACTTT.

V is TRBV28 and J is TRBJ1-1; no definite D call. Trimming cost V 2 bases and J 5 bases, with 6 bases left between them. Germline lookup yields CDR1 MDHEN and CDR2 SYDVKM. The CDR3 spans 12 residues. The CDR3 sequence is CASSLKTTEAFF. The CDR3 nucleotides are TGTGCCAGCAGTTTAAAGACGACTGAAGCTTTCTTT.

The CDR3 loop reads CASSAFRGRIYNEQFF. CDR3 sequence (DNA): TGTGCCAGCAGTGCATTCAGGGGGCGGATATACAATGAGCAGTTCTTC. V usage is TRBV27 and J usage is TRBJ2-1; 8 nucleotides align to TRBD1. The CDR3 is 16 residues long. CDR1 is MNHEY and CDR2 is SMNVEV in the germline V gene (reference sequence). V was clipped by 5 bases and J by 4 bases; unmatched bases: 10.

The chain has TRBV7-9 and TRBJ1-2; D unclear. The V gene's germline CDR1 is SEHNR and CDR2 FQNEAQ (reference sequence). V was clipped by 1 base and J by 0 bases, with 6 bases between them. CDR3 length: 14 residues. CDR3 sequence (DNA): TGTGCCAGCAGCTTAGTTGGGGCTAACTATGGCTACACCTTC. This translates into CASSLVGANYGYTF.

The chain is built from TRBV5-4 and TRBJ2-2; D not resolved. Trimming removed 7 bases from V and 5 bases from J, with 9 bases in between. CDR3 size: 12 residues. The germline CDR1 and CDR2 sequences are SGHNT and YYREEE (reference sequence). The DNA of the CDR3 is TGTGCCAGCGGGTGGGTTACCGGGGAGCTGTTTTTT. Its translation: CASGWVTGELFF.